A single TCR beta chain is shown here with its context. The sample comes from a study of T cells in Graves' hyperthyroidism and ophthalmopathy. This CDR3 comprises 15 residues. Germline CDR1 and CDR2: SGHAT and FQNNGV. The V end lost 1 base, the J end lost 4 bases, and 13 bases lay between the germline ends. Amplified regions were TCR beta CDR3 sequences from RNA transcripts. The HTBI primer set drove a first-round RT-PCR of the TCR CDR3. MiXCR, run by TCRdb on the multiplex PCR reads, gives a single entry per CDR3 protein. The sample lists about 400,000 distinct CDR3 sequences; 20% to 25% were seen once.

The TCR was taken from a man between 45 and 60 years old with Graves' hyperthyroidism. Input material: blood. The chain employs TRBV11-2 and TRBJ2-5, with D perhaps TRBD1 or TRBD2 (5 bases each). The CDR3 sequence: CASSLAVVGTETQYF. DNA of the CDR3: TGTGCCAGCAGCTTAGCGGTCGTAGGGACAGAGACCCAGTACTTC.